A selection of T cell receptor beta chains follows, all from one sample in a study of somatic mutations in cytotoxic T cells in rheumatoid arthritis. The protocol was immunoSEQ multiplex PCR, while the TCRdb copy is restricted to in-frame clones and leaves out a portion. This sample carries roughly 9,800 clones, under 80% of them seen once, and the ten largest clones take about 22%. The sequenced material came from CD8+ T cells sorted from blood. The receptors here all came from a man aged 50 or older in good health. Both conserved end residues are part of each CDR3. The D gene is left open where the match is weak. Not every row has a clone size; where given, it reads once, few, many or a size class.

v_call,j_call,cdr3_length,clone_size,d_call,cdr3_nt,cdr3_aa
TRBV10-3,TRBJ1-2,16,.,.,TGTGCCATCAGGCCCCCCGGCCAGGGCCTAAACTATGGCTACACCTTC,CAIRPPGQGLNYGYTF
TRBV7-8,TRBJ2-2,14,.,TRBD1,TGTGCCAGCAGCCCAAGCAGGGGGCCCGGGGAGCTGTTTTTT,CASSPSRGPGELFF
TRBV5-1,TRBJ1-2,14,.,TRBD1,TGCGCCAGCAGCCTTAAGACAGGGAACTATGGCTACACCTTC,CASSLKTGNYGYTF
TRBV7-8,TRBJ2-7,15,.,.,TGTGCCAGCAGCTTAGCGAAGGGTAGCGTGTACGAGCAGTACTTC,CASSLAKGSVYEQYF
TRBV7-8,TRBJ1-2,16,.,.,TGTGCCAGCAGCTTAAAAGTTCCAGGAATCCTTTATGGCTACACCTTC,CASSLKVPGILYGYTF
TRBV19,TRBJ2-7,15,once,TRBD2,TGTGCCAGTAGTTCCCGCTCCGGGAGGGCCCACGAGCAGTACTTC,CASSSRSGRAHEQYF
TRBV7-3,TRBJ2-7,16,.,.,TGTGCCAGCAGCCCCCGGCGGGGAGCGGCGTCCTACGAGCAGTACTTC,CASSPRRGAASYEQYF
TRBV15,TRBJ1-1,16,.,.,TGTGCCACCAGCAGAGGGGTAGGGAGAATGAACACTGAAGCTTTCTTT,CATSRGVGRMNTEAFF
TRBV7-8,TRBJ1-2,15,few,.,TGTGCCAGCAGCTTAGATTGGGGCCGCAGCTATGGCTACACCTTC,CASSLDWGRSYGYTF
TRBV27,TRBJ2-7,15,.,TRBD1,TGTGCCAGCAGTTTGGGACAGGGGGTTTCCTACGAGCAGTACTTC,CASSLGQGVSYEQYF
TRBV11-2,TRBJ2-1,16,few,TRBD2,TGTGCCAGCAGCTTGTCGGGACTAGCGGCTCTCAAGATGCGGTTCTTC,CASSLSGLAALKMRFF
TRBV7-9,TRBJ2-6,19,.,.,TGTGCCAGCAGCGCATTTCGGACAGCTGGAAACTCTGGGGCCAACGTCCTGACTTTC,CASSAFRTAGNSGANVLTF
TRBV13,TRBJ2-7,15,once,TRBD1,TGTGCCAGCAGCCCCCCAGGACAGGGACCCTACGAGCAGTACTTC,CASSPPGQGPYEQYF
TRBV6-5,TRBJ1-1,16,once,TRBD1,TGTGCCAGCAGTTACTCGGGACAGGTGGGAATCACTGAAGCTTTCTTT,CASSYSGQVGITEAFF
TRBV5-1,TRBJ1-1,13,.,.,TGCGCCAGCTGCGGGACGGTGAACACTGAAGCTTTCTTT,CASCGTVNTEAFF
TRBV7-9,TRBJ1-6,15,.,.,TGTGCCAGCAGCTCCCCGGGGGGGGGAAATTCACCCCTCCACTTT,CASSSPGGGNSPLHF
TRBV30,TRBJ1-4,13,once,.,TGTGCCTGGCAGGGAAGCGATAATGAAAAACTGTTTTTT,CAWQGSDNEKLFF
TRBV4-2,TRBJ2-1,16,.,TRBD2,TGTGCCAGCAGCCAAGATGGGACTAGCGGCTACAATGAGCAGTTCTTC,CASSQDGTSGYNEQFF
TRBV5-1,TRBJ2-7,12,few,.,TGCGCCAGCAGCGCCAGGTTTGGCGAGCAGTACTTC,CASSARFGEQYF
TRBV6-5,TRBJ1-2,13,few,.,TGTGCCAGCAGTTACCGGCAGGGGAAGGGCTACACCTTC,CASSYRQGKGYTF
TRBV25-1,TRBJ1-1,13,.,.,TGTGCCAGCAGTCCACGGGGGAACACTGAAGCTTTCTTT,CASSPRGNTEAFF
TRBV28,TRBJ2-1,19,.,TRBD2,TGTGCCAGCAGTTCCCCGGGACTAGCGGGCGTTAACTCCTACAATGAGCAGTTCTTC,CASSSPGLAGVNSYNEQFF
TRBV7-2,TRBJ2-2,16,.,TRBD1,TGTGCCAGCAGCTTACCGGGACAGAGTTTCACCGGGGAGCTGTTTTTT,CASSLPGQSFTGELFF
TRBV9,TRBJ1-2,15,.,TRBD1,TGTGCCAGCAGCGTAGGGGACAGGGGAAACTATGGCTACACCTTC,CASSVGDRGNYGYTF
TRBV28,TRBJ2-1,17,.,TRBD1,TGTGCCAGCAGTTTATCCGACACAGGGGGCTTTAGCAATGAGCAGTTCTTC,CASSLSDTGGFSNEQFF
TRBV27,TRBJ1-5,14,.,.,TGTGCCAGCAGAAACTTGGGGCAGAGGCAGCCCCAGCATTTT,CASRNLGQRQPQHF
TRBV7-2,TRBJ2-7,15,.,TRBD1,TGTGCCAGCAGCCTTCCCCTGGACAGGGTGCACGAGCAGTACTTC,CASSLPLDRVHEQYF
TRBV7-2,TRBJ2-5,15,.,TRBD2,TGTGCCAGCAGCTCTAGCGGGGGGGGCCAAGAGACCCAGTACTTC,CASSSSGGGQETQYF
TRBV28,TRBJ2-7,13,few,.,TGTGCCAGCAGTCTGCGACAGCCGTACGAGCAGTACTTC,CASSLRQPYEQYF
TRBV28,TRBJ2-1,18,once,.,TGTGCCAGCAGTTTACACCCGTGGGGAGTAGCATCTTACAATGAGCAGTTCTTC,CASSLHPWGVASYNEQFF
TRBV4-1,TRBJ1-1,15,.,.,TGCGCCAGCAGCCAAGACAGGGCCTCCGACGGGGAAGCTTTCTTT,CASSQDRASDGEAFF
TRBV10-3,TRBJ1-4,15,.,TRBD1,TGTGCCATCAGTGAGTCGGACAGGGCTGGTGAAAAACTGTTTTTT,CAISESDRAGEKLFF
TRBV6-6,TRBJ2-7,15,.,.,TGTGCCAGCAGCTACCCCAGGGCGGGGGCCAACGAGCAGTACTTC,CASSYPRAGANEQYF
TRBV7-9,TRBJ2-3,15,.,.,TGTGCCAGCAGCGAGGGGGACCTAGCCCCAGATACGCAGTATTTT,CASSEGDLAPDTQYF
TRBV30,TRBJ2-5,15,.,.,TGTGCCTGGAGTGTACGAAACAGAGCACAAGAGACCCAGTACTTC,CAWSVRNRAQETQYF
TRBV7-8,TRBJ1-6,15,.,.,TGTGCCAGCAGCTCCCGCCAGGGTTCGGGTTCACCCCTCCACTTT,CASSSRQGSGSPLHF
TRBV9,TRBJ2-4,19,.,TRBD2,TGTGCCAGCAGTGATGACAGCGGGAGGGCCCCCCTCTCCAAAAACATTCAGTACTTC,CASSDDSGRAPLSKNIQYF
TRBV6-1,TRBJ2-3,19,.,TRBD2,TGTGCCAGCAGTGAATATAGCGGACCCGGGGGGGGCAGCACAGATACGCAGTATTTT,CASSEYSGPGGGSTDTQYF
TRBV9,TRBJ2-3,15,.,.,TGTGCCAGCAGCGTAGGTTCTTCTACCACAGATACGCAGTATTTT,CASSVGSSTTDTQYF
TRBV29-1,TRBJ2-5,17,.,.,TGCAGCGTTGAAGTCGAGGAGGAACAAAGCCCCGGGGAGACCCAGTACTTC,CSVEVEEEQSPGETQYF
TRBV6-5,TRBJ2-7,13,.,.,TGTGCCAGCAGGGACTCCCGTTCCTACGAGCAGTACTTC,CASRDSRSYEQYF
TRBV27,TRBJ2-3,17,once,TRBD1,TGTGCCAGCAGTTTATTTGCGGACAGGAGAAGCACAGATACGCAGTATTTT,CASSLFADRRSTDTQYF
TRBV27,TRBJ2-1,19,.,TRBD2,TGTGCCAGCAGTCACCCAAGACGGACTAGCGGGAGTCTCTACAATGAGCAGTTCTTC,CASSHPRRTSGSLYNEQFF
TRBV9,TRBJ1-2,16,few,.,TGTGCCAGCTACGGAGGGGGGGCTGTACGTAACTATGGCTACACCTTC,CASYGGGAVRNYGYTF